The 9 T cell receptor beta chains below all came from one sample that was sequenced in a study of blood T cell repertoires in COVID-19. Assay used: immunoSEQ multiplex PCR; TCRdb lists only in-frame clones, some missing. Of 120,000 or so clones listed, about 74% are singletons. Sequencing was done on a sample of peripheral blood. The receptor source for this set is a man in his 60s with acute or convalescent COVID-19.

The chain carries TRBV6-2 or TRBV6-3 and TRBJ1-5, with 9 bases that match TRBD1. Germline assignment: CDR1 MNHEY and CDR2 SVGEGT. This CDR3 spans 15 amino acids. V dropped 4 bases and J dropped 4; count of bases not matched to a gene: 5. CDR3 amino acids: CASSSSGQGNQPQHF. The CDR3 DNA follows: TGTGCCAGCAGTTCAAGTGGACAGGGGAATCAGCCCCAGCATTTT.

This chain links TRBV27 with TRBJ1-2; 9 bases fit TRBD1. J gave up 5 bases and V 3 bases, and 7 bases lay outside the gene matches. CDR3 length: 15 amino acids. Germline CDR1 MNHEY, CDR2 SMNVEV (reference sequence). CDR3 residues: CASSFSGQGKYGYTF. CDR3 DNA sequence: TGTGCCAGCAGTTTTTCCGGACAGGGGAAGTATGGCTACACCTTC.

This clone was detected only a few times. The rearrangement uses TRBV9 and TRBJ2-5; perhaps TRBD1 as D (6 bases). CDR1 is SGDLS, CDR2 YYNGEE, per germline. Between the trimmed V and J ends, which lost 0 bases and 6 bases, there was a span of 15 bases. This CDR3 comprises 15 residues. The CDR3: CASSVGVQGSKTQYF. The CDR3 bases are TGTGCCAGCAGCGTAGGGGTCCAGGGGAGCAAGACCCAGTACTTC.

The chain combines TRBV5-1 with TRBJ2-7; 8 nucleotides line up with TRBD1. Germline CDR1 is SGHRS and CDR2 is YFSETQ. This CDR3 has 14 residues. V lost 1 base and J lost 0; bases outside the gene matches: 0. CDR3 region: CASSLQGASYEQYF. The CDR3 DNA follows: TGCGCCAGCAGCTTGCAGGGGGCCTCCTACGAGCAGTACTTC. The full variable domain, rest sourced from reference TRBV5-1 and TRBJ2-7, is KAGVTQTPRYLIKTRGQQVTLSCSPISGHRSVSWYQQTPGQGLQFLFEYFSETQRNKGNFPGRFSGRQFSNSRSEMNVSTLELGDSALYLCASSLQGASYEQYFGPGTRLTVT.

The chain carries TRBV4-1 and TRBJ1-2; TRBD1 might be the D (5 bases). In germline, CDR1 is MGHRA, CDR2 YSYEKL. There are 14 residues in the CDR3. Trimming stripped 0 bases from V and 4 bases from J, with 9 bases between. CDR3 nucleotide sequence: TGCGCCAGCAGCCAAGACACAGGAACCTATGGCTACACCTTC. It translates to CASSQDTGTYGYTF.

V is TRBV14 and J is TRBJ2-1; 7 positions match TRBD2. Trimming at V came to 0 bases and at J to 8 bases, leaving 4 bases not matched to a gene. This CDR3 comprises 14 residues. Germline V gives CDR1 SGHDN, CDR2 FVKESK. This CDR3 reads CASSQDHSGYEQFF. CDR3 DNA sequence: TGTGCCAGCAGCCAAGATCATAGCGGGTATGAGCAGTTCTTC.

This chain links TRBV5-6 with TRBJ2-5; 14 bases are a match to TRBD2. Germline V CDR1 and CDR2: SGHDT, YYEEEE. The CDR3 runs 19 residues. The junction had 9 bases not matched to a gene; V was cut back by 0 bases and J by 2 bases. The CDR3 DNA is TGTGCCAGCAGCTTGGCCCCTATTCGACTAGCGGGAGGGCAAGAGACCCAGTACTTC. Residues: CASSLAPIRLAGGQETQYF.

CDR3 in amino acids: CAWGGLATFEKLFF. In DNA, the CDR3 is TGTGCCTGGGGGGGACTTGCAACTTTTGAAAAACTGTTTTTT. The gene calls are TRBV30 and TRBJ1-4; D possibly corresponds to TRBD1 (5 bases). The V gene's germline CDR1 is GTSNPN and CDR2 SVGIG (reference sequence). Trimming shortened V by 5 bases and J by 7 bases, and 17 bases separated the two germline ends. The CDR3 contains 14 residues.

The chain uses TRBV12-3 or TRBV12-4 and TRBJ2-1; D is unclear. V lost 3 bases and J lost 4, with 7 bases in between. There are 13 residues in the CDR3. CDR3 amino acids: CASSFGRYNEQFF. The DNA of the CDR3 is TGTGCCAGCAGTTTCGGTAGATACAATGAGCAGTTCTTC.